This TCR beta chain was observed in a study of blood T cells in healthy people across ages. As for the study in general: Template switching captured about one barcoded beta molecule per two T cells.

The V gene's germline CDR1 is SGHTA and CDR2 FQGTGA. The V end lost 3 bases, the J end lost 1 base, and 6 bases lay between the germline ends. The CDR3 totals 13 residues. A second about 6 to 11 cycle PCR used barcoded and J-beta primers. One entry per CDR3 protein results from TCRdb running MiXCR on the 5' RACE reads. The repertoire holds around 1,000,000 distinct CDR3 sequences, 25% seen once, with about 0.69% in the top ten. This clonotype was seen at least ten times. A further study also used this sample, focusing on T cells of mothers and their children.

Sequenced sample: blood. The chain couples TRBV7-3 to TRBJ2-5, with unresolved D. The sequence derives from a girl under 10 years old in good health. CDR3 residues: CASSFAAQETQYF. CDR3 coding DNA: TGTGCCAGCAGCTTCGCTGCCCAAGAGACCCAGTACTTC.